This TCR beta chain is drawn from a study of PD-L1 blockade in urothelial cancer. The CDR3 runs to 16 residues. Germline V gene lookup returns CDR1 MGHRA and CDR2 YSYEKL. Trimming removed 4 bases from V and 8 bases from J, with 23 bases in between. This clone was recorded once. Sequencing used immunoSEQ multiplex PCR; TCRdb keeps in-frame clones, though not all of them. The table has more than 30,000 clones, 75% to 90% seen once. Sequencing was performed on PBMCs, taken around atezolizumab (anti-PD-L1) treatment. The chain employs TRBV4-1 and TRBJ1-2; D remains unclear. This clonotype was obtained from a man aged 45 to 65 with urothelial cancer. The CDR3 region is CASSRAGLSPTGGYTF. The CDR3 DNA sequence: TGCGCCAGCAGCCGAGCTGGGCTCTCGCCGACCGGAGGCTACACCTTC.